The clone carrying this T cell receptor (beta chain) was seen a few times. Its antigen is unknown. These data belong to a study of beta chain features in type 1 diabetes. Trimming left V 0 bases short and J 0 bases short, with 6 bases between. The germline CDR1 and CDR2 sequences are SGHRS and YFSETQ. This CDR3 has 15 amino acids. The sequenced template was cDNA made from the entire isolated RNA. The assay was immunoSEQ multiplex PCR, and TCRdb's table has in-frame clones only and misses some. Of 240,000 or so clones in the sample, approximately 14% were seen once. Overall study results and limits: Shortening that was moderate but significant affected the TCRB CDR3s of Type 1 diabetes patients in all four CD4+ subsets.

The rearrangement links TRBV5-1 to TRBJ2-2, with no clear D. The sequenced material came from naive CD4+ T cells from blood. The sequence derives from a man in his thirties or forties with type 1 diabetes. CDR3 sequence: CASSLAPANTGELFF. CDR3 coding DNA: TGCGCCAGCAGCTTGGCTCCCGCGAACACCGGGGAGCTGTTTTTT.